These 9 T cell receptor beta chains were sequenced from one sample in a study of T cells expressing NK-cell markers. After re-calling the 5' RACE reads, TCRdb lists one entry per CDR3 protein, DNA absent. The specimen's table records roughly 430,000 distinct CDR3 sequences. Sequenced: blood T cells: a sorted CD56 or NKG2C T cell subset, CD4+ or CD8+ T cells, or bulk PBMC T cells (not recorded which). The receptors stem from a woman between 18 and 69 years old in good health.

CDR3 amino acids: CATSDRTENTDTQYF. The chain employs TRBV24-1 and TRBJ2-3; TCRdb calls TRBD1, which cannot be checked without DNA. The CDR3 contains 15 residues. Germline assignment: CDR1 KGHDR and CDR2 SFDVKD.

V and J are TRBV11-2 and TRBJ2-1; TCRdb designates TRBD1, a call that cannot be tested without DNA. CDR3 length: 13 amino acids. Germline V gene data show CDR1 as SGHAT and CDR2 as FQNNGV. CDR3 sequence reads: CASSPLLGSEQFF.

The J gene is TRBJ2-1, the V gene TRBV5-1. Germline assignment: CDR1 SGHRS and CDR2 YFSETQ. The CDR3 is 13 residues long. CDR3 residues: CASSLAGSNEQFF.

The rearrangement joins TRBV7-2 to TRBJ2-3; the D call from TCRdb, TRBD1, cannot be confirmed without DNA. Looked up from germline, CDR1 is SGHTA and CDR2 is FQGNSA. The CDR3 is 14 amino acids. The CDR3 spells CASRMGQWTDTQYF.

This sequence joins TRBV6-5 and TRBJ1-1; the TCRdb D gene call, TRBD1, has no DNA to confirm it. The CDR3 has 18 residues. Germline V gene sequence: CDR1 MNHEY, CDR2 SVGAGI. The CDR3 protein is CASSYTAGGIRGGAEAFF.

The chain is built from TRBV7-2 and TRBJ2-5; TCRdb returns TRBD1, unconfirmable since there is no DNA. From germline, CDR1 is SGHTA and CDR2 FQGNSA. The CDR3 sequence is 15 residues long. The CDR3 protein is CASTLSGRGEETQYF.

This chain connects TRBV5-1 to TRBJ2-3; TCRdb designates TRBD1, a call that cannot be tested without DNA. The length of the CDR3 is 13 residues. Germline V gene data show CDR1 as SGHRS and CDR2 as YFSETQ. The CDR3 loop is CASSLQGPDTQYF.

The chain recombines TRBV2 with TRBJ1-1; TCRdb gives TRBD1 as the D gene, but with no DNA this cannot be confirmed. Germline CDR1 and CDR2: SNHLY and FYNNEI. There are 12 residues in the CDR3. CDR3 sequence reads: CASRTGGPEAFF.

CDR3 amino acids: CSARSGTLGNTEAFF. The chain links TRBV20-1 to TRBJ1-1; TCRdb outputs TRBD1, but without DNA this stays unchecked. There are 15 residues in the CDR3. Germline V CDR1 and CDR2: DFQATT, SNEGSKA (reference sequence).